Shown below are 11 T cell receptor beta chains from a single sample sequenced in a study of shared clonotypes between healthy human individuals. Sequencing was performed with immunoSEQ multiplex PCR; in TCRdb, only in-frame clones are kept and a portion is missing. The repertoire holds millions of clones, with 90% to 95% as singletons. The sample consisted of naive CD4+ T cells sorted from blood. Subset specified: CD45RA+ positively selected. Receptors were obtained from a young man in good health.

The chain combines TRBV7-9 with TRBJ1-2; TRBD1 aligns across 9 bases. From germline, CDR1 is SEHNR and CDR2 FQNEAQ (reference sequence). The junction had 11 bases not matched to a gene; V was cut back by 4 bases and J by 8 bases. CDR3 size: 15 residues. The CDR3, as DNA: TGTGCCAGCAGCTCGAGAACAGGGGGCGCGGAAGGCTACACCTTC. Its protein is CASSSRTGGAEGYTF.

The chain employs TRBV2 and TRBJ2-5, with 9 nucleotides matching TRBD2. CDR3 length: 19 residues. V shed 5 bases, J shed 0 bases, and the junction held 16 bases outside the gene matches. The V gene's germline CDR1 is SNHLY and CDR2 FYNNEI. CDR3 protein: CASSPRPLAGRSYQETQYF. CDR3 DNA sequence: TGTGCCAGCAGTCCCCGACCTCTAGCGGGGAGGAGTTACCAAGAGACCCAGTACTTC. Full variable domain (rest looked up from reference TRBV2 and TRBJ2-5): EPEVTQTPSHQVTQMGQEVILRCVPISNHLYFYWYRQILGQKVEFLVSFYNNEISEKSEIFDDQFSVERPDGSNFTLKIRSTKLEDSAMYFCASSPRPLAGRSYQETQYFGPGTRLLVL.

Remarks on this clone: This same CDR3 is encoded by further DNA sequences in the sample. CDR3 amino acids: CASSSQGDTQYF. The CDR3 nucleotides are TGCGCCAGCAGCTCTCAGGGGGATACGCAGTATTTT. The chain has TRBV5-1 and TRBJ2-3; tentatively, D is TRBD1 (6 bases). The germline gives CDR1 SGHRS, CDR2 YFSETQ. Trimming took 3 bases from V and 6 from J, leaving 8 bases between them. The CDR3 totals 12 residues.

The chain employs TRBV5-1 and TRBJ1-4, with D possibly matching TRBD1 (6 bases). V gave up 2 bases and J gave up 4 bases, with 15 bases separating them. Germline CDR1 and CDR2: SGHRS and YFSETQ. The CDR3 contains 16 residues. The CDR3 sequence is CASSLPTGRGNEKLFF. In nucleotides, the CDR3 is TGCGCCAGCAGCTTACCTACAGGGCGCGGTAATGAAAAACTGTTTTTT. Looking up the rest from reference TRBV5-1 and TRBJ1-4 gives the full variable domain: KAGVTQTPRYLIKTRGQQVTLSCSPISGHRSVSWYQQTPGQGLQFLFEYFSETQRNKGNFPGRFSGRQFSNSRSEMNVSTLELGDSALYLCASSLPTGRGNEKLFFGSGTQLSVL.

The CDR3 nucleotides are TGTGCCACCAGCAGAGCCCAGCAAGAGACCCAGTACTTC. Its protein is CATSRAQQETQYF. This chain uses TRBV15 with TRBJ2-5; D not resolved. V was pared by 1 base and J by 2 bases, with 5 bases between. Germline V CDR1 and CDR2: LNHNV, YYDKDF (reference sequence). CDR3 size: 13 residues.

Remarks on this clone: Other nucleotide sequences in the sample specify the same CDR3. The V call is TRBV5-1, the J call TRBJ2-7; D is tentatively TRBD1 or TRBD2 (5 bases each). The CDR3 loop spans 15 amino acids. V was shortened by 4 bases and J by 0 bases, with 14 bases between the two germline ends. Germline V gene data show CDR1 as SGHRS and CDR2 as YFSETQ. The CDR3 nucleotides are TGCGCCAGCAGCCCGGGGACGGCGAGCTCCTACGAGCAGTACTTC. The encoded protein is CASSPGTASSYEQYF. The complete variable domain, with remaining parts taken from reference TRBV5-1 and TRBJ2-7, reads KAGVTQTPRYLIKTRGQQVTLSCSPISGHRSVSWYQQTPGQGLQFLFEYFSETQRNKGNFPGRFSGRQFSNSRSEMNVSTLELGDSALYLCASSPGTASSYEQYFGPGTRLTVT.

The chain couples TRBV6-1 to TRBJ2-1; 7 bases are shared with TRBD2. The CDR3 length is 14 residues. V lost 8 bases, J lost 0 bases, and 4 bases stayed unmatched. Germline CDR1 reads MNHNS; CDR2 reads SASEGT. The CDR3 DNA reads TGTGCCAGCTCGGCGGGGGACTCCTACAATGAGCAGTTCTTC. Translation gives CASSAGDSYNEQFF.

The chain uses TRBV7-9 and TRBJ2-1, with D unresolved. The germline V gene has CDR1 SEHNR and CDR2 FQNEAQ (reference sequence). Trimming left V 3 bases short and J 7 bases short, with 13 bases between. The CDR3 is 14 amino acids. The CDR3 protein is CASSLGSPGNEQFF. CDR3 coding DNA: TGTGCCAGCAGCTTGGGCTCTCCCGGGAATGAGCAGTTCTTC.

The CDR3 DNA follows: TGTGCCACTACTAGCAATCGCGAGCAGTACTTC. Protein sequence: CATTSNREQYF. This chain links TRBV10-3 with TRBJ2-7; D is possibly TRBD2 (6 bases). This CDR3 has 11 amino acids. In germline, CDR1 is ENHRY, CDR2 SYGVKD. V was pared by 10 bases and J by 6 bases, with 13 bases between.

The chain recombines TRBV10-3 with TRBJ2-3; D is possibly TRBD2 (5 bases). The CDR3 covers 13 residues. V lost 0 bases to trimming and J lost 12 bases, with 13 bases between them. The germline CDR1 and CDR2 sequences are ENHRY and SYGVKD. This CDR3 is CAISESVEAGQYF. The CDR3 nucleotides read TGTGCCATCAGTGAGTCGGTGGAGGCGGGTCAGTATTTT.

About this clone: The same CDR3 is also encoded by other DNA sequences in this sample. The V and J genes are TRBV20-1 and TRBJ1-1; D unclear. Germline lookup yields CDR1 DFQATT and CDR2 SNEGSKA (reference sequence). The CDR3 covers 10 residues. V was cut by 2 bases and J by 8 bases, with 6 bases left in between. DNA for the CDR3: TGCAGTGCTAGACAGACGGAAGCTTTCTTT. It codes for CSARQTEAFF.